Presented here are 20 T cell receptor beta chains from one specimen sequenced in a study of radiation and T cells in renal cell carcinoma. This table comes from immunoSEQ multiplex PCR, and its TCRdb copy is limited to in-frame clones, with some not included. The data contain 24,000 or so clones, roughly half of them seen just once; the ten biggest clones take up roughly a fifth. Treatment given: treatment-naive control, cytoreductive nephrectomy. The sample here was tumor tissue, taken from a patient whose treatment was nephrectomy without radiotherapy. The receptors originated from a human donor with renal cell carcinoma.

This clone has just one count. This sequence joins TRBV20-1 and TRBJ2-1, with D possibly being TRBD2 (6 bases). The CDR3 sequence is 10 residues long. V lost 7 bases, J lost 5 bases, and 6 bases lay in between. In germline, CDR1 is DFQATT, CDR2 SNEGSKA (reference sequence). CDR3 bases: TGCAGTGTAGCGGACAATGAGCAGTTCTTC. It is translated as CSVADNEQFF.

The CDR3 here is CASSAAQGLYGYTF. In nucleotides, the CDR3 is TGTGCCAGCAGTGCGGCACAGGGTCTCTATGGCTACACCTTC. The chain is built from TRBV2 and TRBJ1-2, with D maybe TRBD1 (6 bases). Germline CDR1 is SNHLY and CDR2 is FYNNEI. Trimming removed 4 bases from V and 4 bases from J, with 13 bases in between. This CDR3 contains 14 residues.

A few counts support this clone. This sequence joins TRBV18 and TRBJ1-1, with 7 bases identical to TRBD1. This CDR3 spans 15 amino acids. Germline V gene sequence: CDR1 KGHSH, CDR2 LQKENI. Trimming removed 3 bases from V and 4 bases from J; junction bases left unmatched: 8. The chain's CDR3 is CASSPIDRVVTEAFF. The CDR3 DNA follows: TGTGCCAGCTCACCGATCGACAGGGTAGTCACTGAAGCTTTCTTT.

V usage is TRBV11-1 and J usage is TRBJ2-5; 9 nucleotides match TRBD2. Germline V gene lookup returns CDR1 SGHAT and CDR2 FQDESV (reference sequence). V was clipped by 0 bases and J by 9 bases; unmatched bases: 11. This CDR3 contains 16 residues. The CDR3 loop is CASSLALAGPEGAQYF. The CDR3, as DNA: TGTGCCAGCAGCTTAGCTCTAGCGGGGCCCGAGGGGGCCCAGTACTTC. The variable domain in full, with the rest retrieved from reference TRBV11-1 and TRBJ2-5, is EAEVAQSPRYKITEKSQAVAFWCDPISGHATLYWYRQILGQGPELLVQFQDESVVDDSQLPKDRFSAERLKGVDSTLKIQPAELGDSAMYLCASSLALAGPEGAQYFGPGTRLLVL.

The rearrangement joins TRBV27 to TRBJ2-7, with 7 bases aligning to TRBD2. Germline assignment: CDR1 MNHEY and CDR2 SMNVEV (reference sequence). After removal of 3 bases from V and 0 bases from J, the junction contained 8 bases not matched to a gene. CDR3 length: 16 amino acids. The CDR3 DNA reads TGTGCCAGCAGTTTCCGTCGGTGGGGGGGCTCCTACGAGCAGTACTTC. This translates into CASSFRRWGGSYEQYF.

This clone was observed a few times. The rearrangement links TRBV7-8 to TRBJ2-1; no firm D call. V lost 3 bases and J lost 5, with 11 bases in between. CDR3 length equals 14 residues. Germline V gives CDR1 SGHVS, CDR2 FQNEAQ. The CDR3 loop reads CASSFHGVNNEQFF. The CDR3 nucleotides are TGTGCCAGCAGCTTCCACGGAGTCAACAATGAGCAGTTCTTC.

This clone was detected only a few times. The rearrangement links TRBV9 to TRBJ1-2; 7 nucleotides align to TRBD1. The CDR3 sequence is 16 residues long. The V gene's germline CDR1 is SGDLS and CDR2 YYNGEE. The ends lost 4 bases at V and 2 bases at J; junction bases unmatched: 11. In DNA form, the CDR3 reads TGTGCCAGCAGCTTATTTGACAGGGAGGGCAACTATGGCTACACCTTC. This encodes CASSLFDREGNYGYTF.

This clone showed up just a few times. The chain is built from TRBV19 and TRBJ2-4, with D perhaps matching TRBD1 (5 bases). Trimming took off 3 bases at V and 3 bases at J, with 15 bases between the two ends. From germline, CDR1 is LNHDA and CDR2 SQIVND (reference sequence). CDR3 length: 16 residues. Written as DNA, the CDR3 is TGTGCCAGTAGTATCCCGGGCAGGGTTGGCAAAAACATTCAGTACTTC. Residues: CASSIPGRVGKNIQYF. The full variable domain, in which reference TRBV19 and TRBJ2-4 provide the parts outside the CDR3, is DGGITQSPKYLFRKEGQNVTLSCEQNLNHDAMYWYRQDPGQGLRLIYYSQIVNDFQKGDIAEGYSVSREKKESFPLTVTSAQKNPTAFYLCASSIPGRVGKNIQYFGAGTRLSVL.

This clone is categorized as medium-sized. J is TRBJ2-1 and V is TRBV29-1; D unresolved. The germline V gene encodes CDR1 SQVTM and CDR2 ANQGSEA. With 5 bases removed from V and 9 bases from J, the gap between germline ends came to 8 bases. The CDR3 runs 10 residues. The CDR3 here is CSVRWGEQFF. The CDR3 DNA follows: TGCAGCGTTAGGTGGGGTGAGCAGTTCTTC.

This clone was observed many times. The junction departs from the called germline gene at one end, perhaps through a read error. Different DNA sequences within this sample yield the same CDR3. For the CDR3, the DNA is TGCGCCAGCAGCCGTGGACAGGGGGCGACTGAAGCTTTCTTT. This sequence encodes CASSRGQGATEAFF. The rearrangement links TRBV5-4 to TRBJ1-1; 11 positions match TRBD1. The CDR3 has 14 amino acids. Germline values: CDR1 SGHNT, CDR2 YYREEE (reference sequence).

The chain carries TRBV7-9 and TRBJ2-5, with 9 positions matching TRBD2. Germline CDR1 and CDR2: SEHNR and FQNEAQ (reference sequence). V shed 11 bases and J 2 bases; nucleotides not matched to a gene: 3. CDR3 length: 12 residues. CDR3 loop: CACTSGQETQYF. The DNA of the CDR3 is TGTGCCTGTACTAGCGGGCAAGAGACCCAGTACTTC.

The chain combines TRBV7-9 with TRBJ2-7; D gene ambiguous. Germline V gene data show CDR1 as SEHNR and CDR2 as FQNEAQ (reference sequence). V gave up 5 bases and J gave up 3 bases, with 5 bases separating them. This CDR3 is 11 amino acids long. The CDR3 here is CASSALYEQYF. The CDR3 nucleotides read TGTGCCAGCAGCGCCCTCTACGAGCAGTACTTC. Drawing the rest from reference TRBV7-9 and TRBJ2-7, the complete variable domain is DTGVSQNPRHKITKRGQNVTFRCDPISEHNRLYWYRQTLGQGPEFLTYFQNEAQLEKSRLLSDRFSAERPKGSFSTLEIQRTEQGDSAMYLCASSALYEQYFGPGTRLTVT.

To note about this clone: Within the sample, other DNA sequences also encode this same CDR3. The CDR3 region is CASSQGQGLSYEQYF. In DNA form, the CDR3 reads TGCGCCAGCAGCCAAGGGCAGGGCCTCTCCTACGAGCAGTACTTC. The gene calls are TRBV4-3 and TRBJ2-7; D may be TRBD1 (5 bases). Trimming pared 1 base from V and 0 bases from J, leaving 10 bases between. The CDR3 is 15 amino acids. CDR1 is LGHNA, CDR2 YSLEER, per germline.

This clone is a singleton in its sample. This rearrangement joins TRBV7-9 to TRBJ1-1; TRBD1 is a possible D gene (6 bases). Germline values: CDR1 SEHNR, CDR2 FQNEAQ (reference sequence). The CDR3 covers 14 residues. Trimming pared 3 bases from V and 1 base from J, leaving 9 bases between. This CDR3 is CASSFLGGNTEAFF. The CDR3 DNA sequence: TGTGCCAGCAGCTTCTTAGGGGGGAACACTGAAGCTTTCTTT.

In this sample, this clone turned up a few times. The CDR3 loop is CSARVGLGYTF. The CDR3 DNA sequence: TGCAGTGCTAGAGTGGGGCTGGGCTACACCTTC. This chain uses TRBV20-1 with TRBJ1-2; the D gene is possibly TRBD1 (5 bases). The V gene's germline CDR1 is DFQATT and CDR2 SNEGSKA (reference sequence). The CDR3 length is 11 residues. The germline V and J ends were trimmed by 1 base and 8 bases, with 8 bases remaining between them.

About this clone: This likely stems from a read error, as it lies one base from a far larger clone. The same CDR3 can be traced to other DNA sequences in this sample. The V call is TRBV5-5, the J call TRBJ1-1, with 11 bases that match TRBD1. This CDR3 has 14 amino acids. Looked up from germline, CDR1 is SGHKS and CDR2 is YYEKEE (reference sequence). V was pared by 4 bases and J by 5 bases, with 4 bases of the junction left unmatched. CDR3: CASSRGQGATEAFF. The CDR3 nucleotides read TGTGCCAGCAGCCGTGGACAGGGGGCGACTGAAGCTTTCTTT.

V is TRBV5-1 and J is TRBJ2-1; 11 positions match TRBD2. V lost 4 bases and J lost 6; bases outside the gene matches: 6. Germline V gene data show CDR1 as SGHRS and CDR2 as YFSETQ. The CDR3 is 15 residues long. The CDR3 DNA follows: TGCGCCAGCAGCCGGACTAGCGGGCCACTCAATGAGCAGTTCTTC. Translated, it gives CASSRTSGPLNEQFF.

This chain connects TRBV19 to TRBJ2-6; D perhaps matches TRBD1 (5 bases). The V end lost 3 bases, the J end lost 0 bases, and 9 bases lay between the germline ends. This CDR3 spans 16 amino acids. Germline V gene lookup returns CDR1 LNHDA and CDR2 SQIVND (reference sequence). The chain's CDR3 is CASSMGQGSGANVLTF. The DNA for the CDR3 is TGTGCCAGTAGTATGGGCCAGGGCTCTGGGGCCAACGTCCTGACTTTC. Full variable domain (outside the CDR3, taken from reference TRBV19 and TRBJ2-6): DGGITQSPKYLFRKEGQNVTLSCEQNLNHDAMYWYRQDPGQGLRLIYYSQIVNDFQKGDIAEGYSVSREKKESFPLTVTSAQKNPTAFYLCASSMGQGSGANVLTFGAGSRLTVL.

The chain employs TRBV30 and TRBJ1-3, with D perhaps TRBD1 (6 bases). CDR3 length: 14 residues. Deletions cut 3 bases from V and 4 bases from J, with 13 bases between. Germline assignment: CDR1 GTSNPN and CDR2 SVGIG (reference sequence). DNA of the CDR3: TGTGCCTGGAGGACGGGGGGGCTCGGAAACACCATATATTTT. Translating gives CAWRTGGLGNTIYF. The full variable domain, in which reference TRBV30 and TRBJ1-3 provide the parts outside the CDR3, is SQTIHQWPATLVQPVGSPLSLECTVEGTSNPNLYWYRQAAGRGLQLLFYSVGIGQISSEVPQNLSASRPQDRQFILSSKKLLLSDSGFYLCAWRTGGLGNTIYFGEGSWLTVV.

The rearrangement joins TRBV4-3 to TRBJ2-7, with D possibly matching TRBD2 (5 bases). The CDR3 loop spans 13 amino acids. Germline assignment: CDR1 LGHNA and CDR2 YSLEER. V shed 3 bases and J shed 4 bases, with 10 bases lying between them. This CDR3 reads CASSHTRGYEQYF. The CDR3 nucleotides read TGCGCCAGCAGCCATACACGGGGATACGAGCAGTACTTC.